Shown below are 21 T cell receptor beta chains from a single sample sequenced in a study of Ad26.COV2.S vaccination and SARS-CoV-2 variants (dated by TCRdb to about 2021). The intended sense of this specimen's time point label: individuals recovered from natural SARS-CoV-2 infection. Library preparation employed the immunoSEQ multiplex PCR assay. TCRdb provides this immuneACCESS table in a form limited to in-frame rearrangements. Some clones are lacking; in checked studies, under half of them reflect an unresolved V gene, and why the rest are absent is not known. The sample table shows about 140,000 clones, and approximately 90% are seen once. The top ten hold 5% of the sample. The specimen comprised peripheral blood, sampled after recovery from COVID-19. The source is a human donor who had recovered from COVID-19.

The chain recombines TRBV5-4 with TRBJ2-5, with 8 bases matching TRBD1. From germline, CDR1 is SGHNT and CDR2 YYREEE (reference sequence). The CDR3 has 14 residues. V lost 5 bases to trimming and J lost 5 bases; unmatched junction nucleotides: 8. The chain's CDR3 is CASRRTGSGETQYF. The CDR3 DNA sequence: TGTGCCAGCAGACGGACAGGGAGCGGTGAGACCCAGTACTTC. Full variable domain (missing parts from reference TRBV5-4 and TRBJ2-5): ETGVTQSPTHLIKTRGQQVTLRCSSQSGHNTVSWYQQALGQGPQFIFQYYREEENGRGNFPPRFSGLQFPNYSSELNVNALELDDSALYLCASRRTGSGETQYFGPGTRLLVL.

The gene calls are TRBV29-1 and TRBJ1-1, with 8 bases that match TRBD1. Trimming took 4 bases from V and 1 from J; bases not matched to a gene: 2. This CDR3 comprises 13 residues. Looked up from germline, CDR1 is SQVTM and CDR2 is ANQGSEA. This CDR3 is CSVGGTGNTEAFF. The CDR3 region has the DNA TGCAGCGTTGGCGGGACAGGGAACACTGAAGCTTTCTTT.

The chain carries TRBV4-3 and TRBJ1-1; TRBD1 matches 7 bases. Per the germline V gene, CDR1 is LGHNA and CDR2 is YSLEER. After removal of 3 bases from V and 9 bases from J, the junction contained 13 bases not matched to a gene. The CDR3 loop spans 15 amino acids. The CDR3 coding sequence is TGCGCCAGCAGCCAGGAAGACAGGGCTCGTCTAAAAGCTTTCTTT. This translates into CASSQEDRARLKAFF.

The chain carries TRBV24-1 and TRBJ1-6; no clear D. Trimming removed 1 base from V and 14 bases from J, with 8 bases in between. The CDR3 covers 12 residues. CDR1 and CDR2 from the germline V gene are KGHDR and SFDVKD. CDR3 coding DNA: TGTGCCACCAGTGATTTCCGGGGAACCCTCCACTTT. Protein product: CATSDFRGTLHF.

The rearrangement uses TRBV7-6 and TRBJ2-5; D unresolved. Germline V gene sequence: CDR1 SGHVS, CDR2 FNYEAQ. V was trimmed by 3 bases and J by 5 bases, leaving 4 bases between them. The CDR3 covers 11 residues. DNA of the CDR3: TGTGCCAGCAGCTTTTCCGAGACCCAGTACTTC. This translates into CASSFSETQYF. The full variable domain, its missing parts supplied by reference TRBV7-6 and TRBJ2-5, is GAGVSQSPRYKVTKRGQDVALRCDPISGHVSLYWYRQALGQGPEFLTYFNYEAQQDKSGLPNDRFSAERPEGSISTLTIQRTEQRDSAMYRCASSFSETQYFGPGTRLLVL.

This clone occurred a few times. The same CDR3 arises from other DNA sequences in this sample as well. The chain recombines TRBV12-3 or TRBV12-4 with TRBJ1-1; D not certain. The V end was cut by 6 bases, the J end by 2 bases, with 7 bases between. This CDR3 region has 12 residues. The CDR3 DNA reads TGTGCCAGCAGGCCGCAAAACACTGAAGCTTTCTTT. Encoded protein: CASRPQNTEAFF.

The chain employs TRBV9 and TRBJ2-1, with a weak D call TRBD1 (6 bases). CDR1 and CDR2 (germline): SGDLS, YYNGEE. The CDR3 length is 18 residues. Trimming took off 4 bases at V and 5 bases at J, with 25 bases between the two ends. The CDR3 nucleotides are TGTGCCAGCAGCAACAGGGCAGGCCGTATTTCGCCAGACAATGAGCAGTTCTTC. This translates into CASSNRAGRISPDNEQFF.

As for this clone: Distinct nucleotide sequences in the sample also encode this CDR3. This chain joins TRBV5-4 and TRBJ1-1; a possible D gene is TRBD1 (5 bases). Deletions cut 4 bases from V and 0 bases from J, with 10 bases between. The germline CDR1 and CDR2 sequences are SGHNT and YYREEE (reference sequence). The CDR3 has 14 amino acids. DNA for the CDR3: TGTGCCAGCAGCGCCCCAGGGTTGAACACTGAAGCTTTCTTT. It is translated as CASSAPGLNTEAFF. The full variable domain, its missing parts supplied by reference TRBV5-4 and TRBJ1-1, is ETGVTQSPTHLIKTRGQQVTLRCSSQSGHNTVSWYQQALGQGPQFIFQYYREEENGRGNFPPRFSGLQFPNYSSELNVNALELDDSALYLCASSAPGLNTEAFFGQGTRLTVV.

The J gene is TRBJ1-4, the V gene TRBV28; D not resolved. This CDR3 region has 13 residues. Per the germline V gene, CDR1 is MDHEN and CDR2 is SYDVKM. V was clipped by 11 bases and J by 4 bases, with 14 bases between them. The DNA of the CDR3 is TGTGCCGCAGCACCTGGGGATAATGAAAAACTGTTTTTT. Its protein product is CAAAPGDNEKLFF.

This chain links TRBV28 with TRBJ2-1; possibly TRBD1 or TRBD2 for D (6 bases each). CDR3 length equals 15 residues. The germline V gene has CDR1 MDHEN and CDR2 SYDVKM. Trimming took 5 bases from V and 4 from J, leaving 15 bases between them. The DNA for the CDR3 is TGTGCCAGCAGTCCTGGGGGGCTGAGGTACAATGAGCAGTTCTTC. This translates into CASSPGGLRYNEQFF.

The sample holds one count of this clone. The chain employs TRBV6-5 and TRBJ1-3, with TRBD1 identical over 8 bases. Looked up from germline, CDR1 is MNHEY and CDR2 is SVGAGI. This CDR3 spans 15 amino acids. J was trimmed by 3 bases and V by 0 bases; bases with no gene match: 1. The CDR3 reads CASSYSGQGGNTIYF. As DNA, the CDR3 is TGTGCCAGCAGTTACTCTGGACAGGGTGGAAACACCATATATTTT.

The CDR3 protein is CASGLGLRGSYNEQFF. The CDR3 nucleotides are TGTGCTAGTGGTTTGGGTCTGAGGGGGTCCTACAATGAGCAGTTCTTC. This chain links TRBV12-5 with TRBJ2-1; tentatively, D is TRBD1 (6 bases). This CDR3 is 16 amino acids long. Germline assignment: CDR1 LGHNT and CDR2 FRNRAP. V dropped 1 base and J dropped 1 base, with 11 bases sitting between them.

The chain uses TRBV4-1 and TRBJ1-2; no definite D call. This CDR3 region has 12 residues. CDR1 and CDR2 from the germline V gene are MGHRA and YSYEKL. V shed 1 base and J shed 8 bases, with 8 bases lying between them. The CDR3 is CASSQGEEGYTF. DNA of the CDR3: TGCGCCAGCAGCCAAGGGGAGGAGGGCTACACCTTC.

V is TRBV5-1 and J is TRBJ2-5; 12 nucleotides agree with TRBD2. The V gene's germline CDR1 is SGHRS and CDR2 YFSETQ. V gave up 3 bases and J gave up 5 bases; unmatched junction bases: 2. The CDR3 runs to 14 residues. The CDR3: CASSWTSGAETQYF. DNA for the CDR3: TGCGCCAGCAGCTGGACTAGCGGGGCGGAGACCCAGTACTTC.

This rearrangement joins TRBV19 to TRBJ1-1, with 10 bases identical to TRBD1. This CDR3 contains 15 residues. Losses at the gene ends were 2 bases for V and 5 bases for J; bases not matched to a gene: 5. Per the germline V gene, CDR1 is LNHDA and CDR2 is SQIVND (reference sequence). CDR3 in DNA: TGTGCCAGTAGTATATTTGGGACAGGGGATACTGAAGCTTTCTTT. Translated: CASSIFGTGDTEAFF.

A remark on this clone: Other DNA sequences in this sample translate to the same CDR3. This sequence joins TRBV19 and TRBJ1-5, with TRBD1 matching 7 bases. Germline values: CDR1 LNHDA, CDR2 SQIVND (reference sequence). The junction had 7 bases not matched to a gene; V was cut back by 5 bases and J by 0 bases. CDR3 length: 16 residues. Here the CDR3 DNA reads TGTGCCAGTAGTGCGGACAGGTCCTATAGCAATCAGCCCCAGCATTTT. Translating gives CASSADRSYSNQPQHF.

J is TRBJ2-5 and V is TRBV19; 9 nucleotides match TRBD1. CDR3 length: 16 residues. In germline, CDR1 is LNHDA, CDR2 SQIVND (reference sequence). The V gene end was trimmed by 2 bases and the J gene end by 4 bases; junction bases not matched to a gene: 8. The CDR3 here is CASSISAQGAGETQYF. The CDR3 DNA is TGTGCCAGTAGTATATCGGCACAGGGGGCAGGAGAGACCCAGTACTTC.

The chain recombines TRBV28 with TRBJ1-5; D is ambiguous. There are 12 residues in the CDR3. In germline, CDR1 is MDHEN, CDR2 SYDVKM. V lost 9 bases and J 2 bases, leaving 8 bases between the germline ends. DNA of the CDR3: TGTGCCAGTTATGTAGGCAATCAGCCCCAGCATTTT. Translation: CASYVGNQPQHF.

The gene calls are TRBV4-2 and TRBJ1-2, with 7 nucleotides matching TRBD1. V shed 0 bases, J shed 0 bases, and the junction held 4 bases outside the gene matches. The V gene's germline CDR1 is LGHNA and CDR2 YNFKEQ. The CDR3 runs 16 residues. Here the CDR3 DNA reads TGTGCCAGCAGCCAAGAGGCGGGACAGTCTAACTATGGCTACACCTTC. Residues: CASSQEAGQSNYGYTF.

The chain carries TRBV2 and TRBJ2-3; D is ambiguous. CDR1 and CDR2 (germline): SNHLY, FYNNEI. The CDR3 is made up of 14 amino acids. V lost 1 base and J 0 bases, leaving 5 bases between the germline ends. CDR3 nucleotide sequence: TGTGCCAGCAGTGAAGTGGACAGCACAGATACGCAGTATTTT. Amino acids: CASSEVDSTDTQYF.

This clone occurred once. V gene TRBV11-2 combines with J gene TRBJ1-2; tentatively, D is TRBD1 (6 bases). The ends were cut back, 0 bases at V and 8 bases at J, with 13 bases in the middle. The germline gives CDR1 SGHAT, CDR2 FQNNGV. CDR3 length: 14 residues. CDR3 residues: CASSLDSGQWGYTF. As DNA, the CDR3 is TGTGCCAGCAGCTTAGATTCGGGACAATGGGGCTACACCTTC.